This TCR beta chain was recovered during a study of radiation and T cells in renal cell carcinoma. Findings of the study overall: Without pretreatment biopsies, baseline tumor clonotype presence was undetermined. In blood, top tumor clones expanded by 2 weeks, shrinking by 4.

Germline V lookup: CDR1 KGHSH, CDR2 LQKENI. V lost 3 bases and J lost 0; bases outside the gene matches: 3. The CDR3 has 15 residues. Time point given: blood 4 weeks post-SBRT, at nephrectomy. Treatment noted: 15 Gy SBRT to primary tumor, nephrectomy 4 weeks later. Blood was sampled at baseline, 2 weeks and 4 weeks after SBRT. Clear cell pathology was present in this patient's renal cell carcinoma. Only one count was recorded for this clone. The antigen is not known. Profiled with immunoSEQ multiplex PCR; TCRdb holds only in-frame clones, not every one. The sample yields tens of thousands of clones, approximately 80% seen once.

Sample: blood, taken from a patient whose treatment included radiotherapy and nephrectomy. This receptor was taken from a man in his fifties or sixties with renal cell carcinoma. The chain uses TRBV18 and TRBJ2-3, with 7 bases matching TRBD1. The CDR3 is CASSPRQGSTDTQYF. The CDR3 coding sequence is TGTGCCAGCTCACCCCGACAGGGAAGCACAGATACGCAGTATTTT.